This T cell receptor (beta chain) was documented in a study of T cell changes during pregnancy in multiple sclerosis (dated by TCRdb to the late 2010s). Some background on the complete study: In women with multiple sclerosis, the researchers looked at how the T cell repertoire shifted as pregnancy progressed.

Libraries were prepared through the immunoSEQ multiplex PCR assay. TCRdb took over this immuneACCESS table, retaining in-frame rearrangements with V and J assigned. Such tables are incomplete; in checked studies, under half of the missing clones stem from an unresolved V gene, and the remainder is unexplained. This sample has around 43,000 clones in its table, and roughly nine tenths of those were observed once. Of the sample, approximately 0.81% is held by the ten largest clones. The CDR3 spans 16 residues, from the cysteine through the phenylalanine. The CDR3 DNA has 48 bases and is translated from base 1. As encoded in the germline V gene, CDR1 is LGHNA while CDR2 is YSLEER. Trimming costs V 0 bases and J 4 bases, and their ends lie 12 bases apart. As concerns this clone: No cognate antigen has been identified for it. The input lacks base qualities; no much larger clone sits a single base away. The same CDR3 can be traced to other DNA sequences in this sample.

The sequence came from a female donor with multiple sclerosis, enrolled in a pregnancy study. This specimen was CD4+ T cells from peripheral blood mononuclear cells, taken before pregnancy. The sequence links TRBV4-3 to TRBJ2-2, and possibly TRBD1, on 6 matching bases. The nucleotide sequence is TGCGCCAGCAGCCAAGATTGGGGGCTTGTCACCGGGGAGCTGTTTTTT. This gives the protein CASSQDWGLVTGELFF.